Below are 2 T cell receptor beta chains sequenced from a single sample in a study of blood T cell repertoires in COVID-19. Only in-frame clones appear in the TCRdb table, and some are missing; sequencing was by immunoSEQ multiplex PCR. The table includes fewer than 250,000 clones, about nine tenths detected once. Sequenced: PBMCs or T cells enriched from blood (not recorded which). Every receptor here comes from a man younger than 45 in a cohort exposed to, infected with or recovered from COVID-19 (not recorded which).

DNA of the CDR3: TGCAGCGTGGGAGGCCCTACGGGGCCCCAGCATTTT. Protein: CSVGGPTGPQHF. The V call is TRBV29-1, the J call TRBJ1-5, with no clear D. The V gene's germline CDR1 is SQVTM and CDR2 ANQGSEA. V dropped 6 bases and J dropped 9 bases, with 15 bases sitting between them. The CDR3 runs to 12 residues.

The CDR3 DNA follows: TGTGCCAGCAGCCACCCCGCGGGGCAGGCGAACACTGAAGCTTTCTTT. Amino acid sequence: CASSHPAGQANTEAFF. The chain couples TRBV7-9 to TRBJ1-1; TRBD1 is a possible D gene (5 bases). Germline-derived CDR1 and CDR2 are SEHNR and FQNEAQ (reference sequence). The germline V and J ends were trimmed by 5 bases and 1 base, with 17 bases remaining between them. The length of the CDR3 is 16 residues.